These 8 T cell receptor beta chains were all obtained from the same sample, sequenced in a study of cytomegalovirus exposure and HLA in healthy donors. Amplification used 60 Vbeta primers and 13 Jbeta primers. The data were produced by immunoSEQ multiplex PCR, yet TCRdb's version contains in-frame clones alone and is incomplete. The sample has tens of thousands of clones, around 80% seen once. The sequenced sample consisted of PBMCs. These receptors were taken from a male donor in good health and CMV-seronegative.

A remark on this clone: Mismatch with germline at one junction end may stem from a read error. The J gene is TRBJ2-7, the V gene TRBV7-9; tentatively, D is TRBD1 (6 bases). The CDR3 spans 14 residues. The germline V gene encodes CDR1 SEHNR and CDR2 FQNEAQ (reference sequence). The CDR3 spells CSSSLGQSSYEQYF. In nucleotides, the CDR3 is TGTTCCAGCAGCCTCGGACAGAGCAGCTACGAGCAGTACTTC. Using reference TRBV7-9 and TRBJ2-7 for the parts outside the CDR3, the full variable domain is DTGVSQNPRHKITKRGQNVTFRCDPISEHNRLYWYRQTLGQGPEFLTYFQNEAQLEKSRLLSDRFSAERPKGSFSTLEIQRTEQGDSAMYLCSSSLGQSSYEQYFGPGTRLTVT.

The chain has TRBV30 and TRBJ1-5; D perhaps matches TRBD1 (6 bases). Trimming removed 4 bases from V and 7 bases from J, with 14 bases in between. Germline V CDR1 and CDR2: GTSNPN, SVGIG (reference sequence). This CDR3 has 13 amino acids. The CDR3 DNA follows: TGTGCCTGGACCCAGGGGATTGGCCAGCCCCAGCATTTT. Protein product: CAWTQGIGQPQHF.

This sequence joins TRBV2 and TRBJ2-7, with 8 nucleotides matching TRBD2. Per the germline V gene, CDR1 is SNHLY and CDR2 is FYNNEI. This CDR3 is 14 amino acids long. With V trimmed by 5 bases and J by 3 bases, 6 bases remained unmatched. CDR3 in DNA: TGTGCCAGCAGTCCGGGGACTAGGCACTACGAGCAGTACTTC. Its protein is CASSPGTRHYEQYF.

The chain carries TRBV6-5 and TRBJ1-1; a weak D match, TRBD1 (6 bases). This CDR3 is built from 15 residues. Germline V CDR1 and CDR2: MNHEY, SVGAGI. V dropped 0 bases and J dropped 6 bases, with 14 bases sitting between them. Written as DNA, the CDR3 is TGTGCCAGCAGTTACTCCCACTTACAGGGACCTGAAGCTTTCTTT. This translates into CASSYSHLQGPEAFF.

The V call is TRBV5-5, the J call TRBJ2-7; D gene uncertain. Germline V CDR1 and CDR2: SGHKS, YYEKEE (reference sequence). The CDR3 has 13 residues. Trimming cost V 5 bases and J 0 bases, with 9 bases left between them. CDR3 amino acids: CASRATSSYEQYF. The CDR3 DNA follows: TGTGCCAGCAGGGCGACAAGCTCCTACGAGCAGTACTTC.

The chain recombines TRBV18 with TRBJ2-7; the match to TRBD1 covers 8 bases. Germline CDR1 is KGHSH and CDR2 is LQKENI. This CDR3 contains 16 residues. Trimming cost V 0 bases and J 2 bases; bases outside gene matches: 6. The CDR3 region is CASSPPSGQGPYEQYF. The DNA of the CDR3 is TGTGCCAGCTCACCACCGTCCGGACAGGGACCCTACGAGCAGTACTTC.

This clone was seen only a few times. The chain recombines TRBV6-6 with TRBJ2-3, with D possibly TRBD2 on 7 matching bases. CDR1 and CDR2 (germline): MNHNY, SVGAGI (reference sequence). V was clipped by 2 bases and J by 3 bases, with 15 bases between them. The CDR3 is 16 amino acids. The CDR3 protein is CASSYVGGPMTDTQYF. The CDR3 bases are TGTGCCAGCAGTTACGTGGGGGGGCCGATGACAGATACGCAGTATTTT.

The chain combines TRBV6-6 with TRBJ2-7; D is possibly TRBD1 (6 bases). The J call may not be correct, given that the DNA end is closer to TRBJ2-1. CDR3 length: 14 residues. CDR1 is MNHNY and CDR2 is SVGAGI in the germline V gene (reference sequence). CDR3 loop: CASLRGSGRNEQFF. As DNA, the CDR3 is TGTGCCAGCCTGAGGGGGTCAGGTAGGAATGAGCAGTTCTTC.